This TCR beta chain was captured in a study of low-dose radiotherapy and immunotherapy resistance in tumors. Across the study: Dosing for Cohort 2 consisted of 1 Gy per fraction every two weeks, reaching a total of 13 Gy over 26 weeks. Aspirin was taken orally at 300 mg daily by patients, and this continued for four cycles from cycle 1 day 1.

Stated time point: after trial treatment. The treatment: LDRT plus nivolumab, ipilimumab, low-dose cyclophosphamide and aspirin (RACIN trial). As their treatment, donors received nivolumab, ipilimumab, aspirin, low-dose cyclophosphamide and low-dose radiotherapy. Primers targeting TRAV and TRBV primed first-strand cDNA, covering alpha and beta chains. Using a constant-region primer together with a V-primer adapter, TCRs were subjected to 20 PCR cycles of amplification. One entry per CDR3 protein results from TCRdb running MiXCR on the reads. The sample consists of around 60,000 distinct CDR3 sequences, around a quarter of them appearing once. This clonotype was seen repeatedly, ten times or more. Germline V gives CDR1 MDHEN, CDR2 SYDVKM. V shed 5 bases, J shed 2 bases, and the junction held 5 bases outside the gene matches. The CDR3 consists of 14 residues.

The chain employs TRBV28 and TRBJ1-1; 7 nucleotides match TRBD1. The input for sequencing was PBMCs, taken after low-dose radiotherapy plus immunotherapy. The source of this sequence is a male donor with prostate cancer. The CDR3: CASSHDRVNTEAFF. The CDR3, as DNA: TGTGCCAGCAGTCATGACAGGGTTAACACTGAAGCTTTCTTT.